These 17 T cell receptor beta chains came from one sample sequenced in a study of OX40 agonist ivuxolimab in advanced cancers. The repertoire was sequenced with immunoSEQ multiplex PCR; TCRdb's copy has only in-frame clones and lacks some. The sample has tens of thousands of clones, 82% seen once. The source was CD4+ or CD8+ T cells sorted from blood, collected in a trial of the OX40 agonist ivuxolimab. Every receptor here comes from an adult with an advanced solid tumor such as melanoma, head and neck, liver or kidney cancer.

The chain recombines TRBV9 with TRBJ2-3, with 7 positions matching TRBD2. CDR3 size: 16 residues. The germline V gene encodes CDR1 SGDLS and CDR2 YYNGEE. V shed 6 bases and J 3 bases; nucleotides not matched to a gene: 13. CDR3 region: CASNVRGGPTTDTQYF. CDR3 DNA sequence: TGTGCCAGCAATGTCCGGGGAGGGCCCACTACAGATACGCAGTATTTT.

The chain couples TRBV7-4 to TRBJ1-5, with a tentative D call TRBD1 (6 bases). Germline CDR1 SGHVT, CDR2 SQSDAQ. This CDR3 has 15 amino acids. V was shortened by 5 bases and J by 0 bases, with 11 bases between the two germline ends. The CDR3 bases are TGTGCCAGCAGCCGCAAGGGGGGTAGCAATCAGCCCCAGCATTTT. Translation: CASSRKGGSNQPQHF.

This clone was detected only once. The chain carries TRBV18 and TRBJ2-7; TRBD2 aligns across 8 bases. Germline V lookup: CDR1 KGHSH, CDR2 LQKENI. V lost 4 bases to trimming and J lost 2 bases; unmatched junction nucleotides: 7. The CDR3 sequence is 15 residues long. The CDR3 spells CASSQPGLGTYEQYF. DNA for the CDR3: TGTGCCAGCTCACAACCGGGACTAGGAACCTACGAGCAGTACTTC.

The rearrangement joins TRBV7-9 to TRBJ2-2, with unresolved D. Trimming removed 5 bases at V and 4 bases at J, with 11 bases between. CDR3 length equals 14 residues. The germline CDR1 and CDR2 sequences are SEHNR and FQNEAQ (reference sequence). CDR3: CASSLLGLTGELFF. In DNA form, the CDR3 reads TGTGCCAGCAGCCTCCTTGGGCTCACCGGGGAGCTGTTTTTT.

The V call is TRBV5-1, the J call TRBJ1-1; tentatively, D is TRBD1 (6 bases). The CDR3 extends over 12 amino acids. Germline V gene data show CDR1 as SGHRS and CDR2 as YFSETQ. The V end lost 2 bases, the J end lost 8 bases, and 10 bases lay between the germline ends. The CDR3 spells CASSFGGGEAFF. CDR3 nucleotides: TGCGCCAGCAGCTTCGGGGGGGGCGAAGCTTTCTTT.

The genes are TRBV6-1 and TRBJ1-1; 11 nucleotides agree with TRBD1. V was pared by 4 bases and J by 4 bases, with 5 bases of the junction left unmatched. The CDR3 totals 15 residues. CDR1 and CDR2 (germline): MNHNS, SASEGT. In DNA form, the CDR3 reads TGTGCCAGCAGTGTTCGGGACAGGGGGGCCACTGAAGCTTTCTTT. Translated: CASSVRDRGATEAFF.

The V gene is TRBV4-1, the J gene TRBJ1-5; weak D call: TRBD1 (5 bases). V lost 0 bases to trimming and J lost 5 bases, with 14 bases between them. CDR1 and CDR2 (germline): MGHRA, YSYEKL. The CDR3 consists of 16 residues. This CDR3 is CASSQELLPRDQPQHF. The CDR3 coding sequence is TGCGCCAGCAGCCAAGAACTCCTCCCCAGGGATCAGCCCCAGCATTTT.

This chain links TRBV27 with TRBJ2-3, with a possible D match to TRBD2 (5 bases). Germline V lookup: CDR1 MNHEY, CDR2 SMNVEV (reference sequence). CDR3 length: 16 amino acids. V lost 10 bases and J 0 bases, leaving 20 bases between the germline ends. The CDR3 loop reads CATYIPSGISTDTQYF. The CDR3 DNA reads TGTGCCACCTATATCCCTTCGGGGATTAGCACAGATACGCAGTATTTT.

The chain links TRBV30 to TRBJ1-6, with a tentative D call TRBD1 (5 bases). Trimming removed 0 bases at V and 9 bases at J, with 9 bases between. Germline V gene lookup returns CDR1 GTSNPN and CDR2 SVGIG (reference sequence). This CDR3 has 13 residues. CDR3 residues: CAWSVREGSPLHF. The CDR3 coding sequence is TGTGCCTGGAGTGTCAGGGAAGGTTCACCCCTCCACTTT.

The chain has TRBV19 and TRBJ1-1; D remains unclear. Germline assignment: CDR1 LNHDA and CDR2 SQIVND (reference sequence). There are 13 residues in the CDR3. Trimming took 6 bases from V and 1 from J, leaving 9 bases between them. CDR3 sequence: CASSHRQNTEAFF. In DNA, the CDR3 is TGTGCCAGTAGCCATCGCCAGAACACTGAAGCTTTCTTT.

The chain couples TRBV19 to TRBJ2-5; 7 positions match TRBD2. V gave up 0 bases and J gave up 4 bases; unmatched junction bases: 8. Per the germline V gene, CDR1 is LNHDA and CDR2 is SQIVND (reference sequence). CDR3 length equals 16 residues. DNA for the CDR3: TGTGCCAGTAGTATAGATCCAGCGGGAAGAGTAGAGACCCAGTACTTC. As protein: CASSIDPAGRVETQYF.

This chain connects TRBV9 to TRBJ1-1; D is unresolved. Germline CDR1 is SGDLS and CDR2 is YYNGEE. The CDR3 has 12 residues. V lost 4 bases and J 5 bases, leaving 9 bases between the germline ends. The CDR3 DNA is TGTGCCAGCAGCCGCGGCAATACTGAAGCTTTCTTT. This translates into CASSRGNTEAFF.

The chain joins TRBV15 to TRBJ2-7; maybe TRBD2 (7 bases). Trimming shortened V by 6 bases and J by 3 bases, and 18 bases separated the two germline ends. The CDR3 runs 15 residues. CDR1 is LNHNV and CDR2 is YYDKDF in the germline V gene (reference sequence). CDR3 sequence (DNA): TGTGCCACCAGTGAGGGGGGAGGGGTCGTCTACGAGCAGTACTTC. It codes for CATSEGGGVVYEQYF. The full variable domain, in which reference TRBV15 and TRBJ2-7 provide the parts outside the CDR3, is DAMVIQNPRYQVTQFGKPVTLSCSQTLNHNVMYWYQQKSSQAPKLLFHYYDKDFNNEADTPDNFQSRRPNTSFCFLDIRSPGLGDTAMYLCATSEGGGVVYEQYFGPGTRLTVT.

This chain uses TRBV20-1 with TRBJ2-5, with no clear D. The CDR3 contains 10 residues. The V and J ends lost 6 bases and 5 bases respectively, with 7 bases between them. Germline assignment: CDR1 DFQATT and CDR2 SNEGSKA (reference sequence). CDR3 in amino acids: CSASLETQYF. The CDR3 coding sequence is TGCAGTGCCAGCCTCGAGACCCAGTACTTC.

This clone has more than one count but fewer than ten. The CDR3 reads CASSPIRGPGDTQYF. The CDR3 nucleotides read TGTGCCAGCAGCCCTATAAGGGGGCCGGGAGATACGCAGTATTTT. J is TRBJ2-3 and V is TRBV11-2; the match to TRBD1 covers 7 bases. V was clipped by 5 bases and J by 5 bases; unmatched bases: 10. Looked up from germline, CDR1 is SGHAT and CDR2 is FQNNGV. CDR3 length: 15 residues.

V usage is TRBV5-1 and J usage is TRBJ1-4; weak D call: TRBD1 (6 bases). In germline, CDR1 is SGHRS, CDR2 YFSETQ. The CDR3 is made up of 16 amino acids. The ends were cut back, 4 bases at V and 0 bases at J, with 13 bases in the middle. The DNA for the CDR3 is TGCGCCAGCAGCAGGCAGGGGACATCAACTAATGAAAAACTGTTTTTT. Protein: CASSRQGTSTNEKLFF. The entire variable domain, with the rest obtained from reference TRBV5-1 and TRBJ1-4, is as follows: KAGVTQTPRYLIKTRGQQVTLSCSPISGHRSVSWYQQTPGQGLQFLFEYFSETQRNKGNFPGRFSGRQFSNSRSEMNVSTLELGDSALYLCASSRQGTSTNEKLFFGSGTQLSVL.

The genes are TRBV6-1 and TRBJ2-2; possibly TRBD1 for D (5 bases). The V and J ends lost 7 bases and 3 bases respectively, with 15 bases between them. The CDR3 covers 15 residues. The germline V gene encodes CDR1 MNHNS and CDR2 SASEGT. The CDR3: CASMQGATDTGELFF. For the CDR3, the DNA is TGTGCCAGCATGCAAGGGGCTACGGACACCGGGGAGCTGTTTTTT.